The 13 T cell receptor beta chains listed next were all sequenced from one sample in a study of T cells in Graves' hyperthyroidism and ophthalmopathy. The source material, RNA transcripts, was used to amplify TCR beta CDR3 regions. First-round RT-PCR targeting the TCR CDR3 was performed with the HTBI primer set. TCRdb fed the multiplex PCR reads into MiXCR, producing one record per CDR3 protein. The sample carries 560,000 or so distinct CDR3 sequences, about 20% recorded once. The sample comprised blood. Source of these receptors: a man aged 35-49 years with Graves' ophthalmopathy.

This clonotype has at least ten counts. This chain links TRBV6-1 with TRBJ2-7; TRBD1 agrees at 12 bases. The germline V gene encodes CDR1 MNHNS and CDR2 SASEGT. Trimming cost V 7 bases and J 3 bases; bases outside gene matches: 7. This CDR3 has 15 residues. The CDR3 spells CASNIRDRGLYEQYF. For the CDR3, the DNA is TGTGCCAGCAATATCCGGGACAGGGGGCTCTACGAGCAGTACTTC.

This clonotype was observed at least ten times. The V gene is TRBV29-1, the J gene TRBJ2-1; 13 bases align to TRBD2. V shed 6 bases, J shed 0 bases, and the junction held 5 bases outside the gene matches. Germline assignment: CDR1 SQVTM and CDR2 ANQGSEA. The CDR3 has 16 residues. CDR3 sequence (DNA): TGCAGCGTCGTGACTAGCGGGAGGATCTCCTACAATGAGCAGTTCTTC. Its protein is CSVVTSGRISYNEQFF.

This clonotype occurred many times. The gene calls are TRBV13 and TRBJ1-2, with D tentatively TRBD1 (5 bases). The CDR3 covers 15 residues. Germline loops: CDR1 PRHDT, CDR2 FYEKMQ (reference sequence). Between the trimmed V and J ends, which lost 0 bases and 2 bases, there was a span of 10 bases. CDR3 region: CASSLGLEGNYGYTF. The CDR3 DNA sequence: TGTGCCAGCAGCTTAGGGTTAGAGGGGAACTATGGCTACACCTTC.

This clonotype was observed a few times. This CDR3 reads CSARKYNEQFF. The DNA for the CDR3 is TGCAGTGCTAGAAAGTACAATGAGCAGTTCTTC. V is TRBV20-1 and J is TRBJ2-1; D gene ambiguous. This CDR3 has 11 amino acids. V gave up 2 bases and J gave up 4 bases, with 3 bases separating them. The germline V gene has CDR1 DFQATT and CDR2 SNEGSKA (reference sequence).

This clonotype was seen a handful of times. Written as DNA, the CDR3 is TGCAGTGCTAAACGACAGCTGCGCGGGGAGACCCAGTACTTC. This translates into CSAKRQLRGETQYF. The rearrangement joins TRBV20-1 to TRBJ2-5, with D perhaps assigned TRBD1 or TRBD2 (5 bases each). From germline, CDR1 is DFQATT and CDR2 SNEGSKA (reference sequence). The CDR3 sequence is 14 residues long. V dropped 4 bases and J dropped 5 bases, with 17 bases sitting between them.

The V and J genes are TRBV4-3 and TRBJ2-6; 11 nucleotides align to TRBD1. The CDR3 loop spans 17 amino acids. J was trimmed by 4 bases and V by 1 base; bases with no gene match: 3. Germline-derived CDR1 and CDR2 are LGHNA and YSLEER. This CDR3 is CASSQGTGGAGANVLTF. The CDR3 nucleotides are TGCGCCAGCAGCCAAGGGACAGGGGGCGCAGGGGCCAACGTCCTGACTTTC.

The V gene is TRBV4-3, the J gene TRBJ1-1; the D is unclear. The CDR3 runs 13 residues. Germline CDR1 reads LGHNA; CDR2 reads YSLEER. The germline V and J ends were trimmed by 0 bases and 11 bases, with 13 bases remaining between them. In DNA form, the CDR3 reads TGCGCCAGCAGCCAAGAAGGCATACCGAAGGCTTTCTTT. This sequence encodes CASSQEGIPKAFF.

This chain uses TRBV7-2 with TRBJ1-5; D perhaps matches TRBD1 (5 bases). This CDR3 is 15 amino acids long. Between the trimmed V and J ends, which lost 5 bases and 3 bases, there was a span of 14 bases. Germline CDR1 reads SGHTA; CDR2 reads FQGNSA. CDR3 protein: CASSHYDGANQPQHF. For the CDR3, the DNA is TGTGCCAGCAGCCATTATGATGGGGCCAATCAGCCCCAGCATTTT.

The chain uses TRBV9 and TRBJ2-6, with TRBD1 matching 7 bases. Germline V gene data show CDR1 as SGDLS and CDR2 as YYNGEE. This CDR3 contains 15 residues. Unmatched junction bases numbered 7, after V lost 7 bases and J lost 3 bases. The CDR3 DNA is TGTGCCAGCGCAGGGGGACCCCTTGGGGCCAACGTCCTGACTTTC. The encoded protein is CASAGGPLGANVLTF.

V and J are TRBV10-3 and TRBJ1-4; D perhaps matches TRBD1 (6 bases). CDR3 length: 14 amino acids. Trimming shortened V by 2 bases and J by 6 bases, and 10 bases separated the two germline ends. Germline V gives CDR1 ENHRY, CDR2 SYGVKD. The CDR3 spells CAISEGRGDEKLFF. The CDR3 DNA is TGTGCCATCAGTGAGGGTAGGGGGGATGAAAAACTGTTTTTT.

The chain employs TRBV7-2 and TRBJ1-5; D gene uncertain. The CDR3 is 14 amino acids. Germline V gene lookup returns CDR1 SGHTA and CDR2 FQGNSA. Trimming took 5 bases from V and 1 from J, leaving 9 bases between them. The chain's CDR3 is CASSPDVSNQPQHF. The CDR3 DNA sequence: TGTGCCAGCAGCCCGGACGTAAGCAATCAGCCCCAGCATTTT.

The chain joins TRBV5-1 to TRBJ2-7, with a possible D match to TRBD2 (5 bases). The germline V and J ends were trimmed by 0 bases and 3 bases, with 10 bases remaining between them. The CDR3 is 14 amino acids. The germline CDR1 and CDR2 sequences are SGHRS and YFSETQ. The CDR3 DNA sequence: TGCGCCAGCAGCTTGGAGCTCGGACTCTACGAGCAGTACTTC. Translated, it gives CASSLELGLYEQYF.

The chain joins TRBV19 to TRBJ1-1, with no clear D. The germline V and J ends were trimmed by 7 bases and 5 bases, with 14 bases remaining between them. The germline gives CDR1 LNHDA, CDR2 SQIVND (reference sequence). The CDR3 totals 13 residues. The CDR3 bases are TGTGCCAGTATCGTAGGACCCTCGACTGAAGCTTTCTTT. Encoded protein: CASIVGPSTEAFF.